One and the same sample provided the 22 T cell receptor beta chains below, sequenced in a study of T cells in women clearing cervical HPV infection. Sequenced by immunoSEQ multiplex PCR; TCRdb stores in-frame clones only, minus some. Its listing shows fewer than 25,000 clones. Material: blood buffy coat. The receptors here all came from a woman aged 18 to 75 with a cervical HPV16 infection that either progressed to CIN3+ or cleared (not recorded which).

Remarks on this clone: The CDR3 end lies 3 residues beyond the end of the read and is filled in from the germline J gene. This rearrangement joins TRBV11-3 to TRBJ2-3; D not resolved. Per germline, CDR1 SGHNT and CDR2 YENEEA. Trimming pared 5 bases from V and 4 bases from J, leaving 7 bases between. The CDR3 is 12 residues long. CDR3: CASSGPADTQYF. CDR3 DNA, as far as it was read: TGTGCCAGCAGCGGGCCGGCAGATACG.

The CDR3 loop reads CSAPIMGGIGGAMETQYF. CDR3 DNA (partial): TGCAGTGCTCCTATCATGGGAGGGATCGGGGGGGCTATGGAGACC. The chain combines TRBV20-1 with TRBJ2-5; 8 bases match TRBD2. The CDR3 extends 3 residues past the end of the read, so its final part is completed from the germline J gene. The CDR3 is 18 residues long. From germline, CDR1 is DFQATT and CDR2 SNEGSKA (reference sequence). Germline trimming cut 5 bases from V and 5 bases from J; bases unmatched to any gene: 22.

The sequenced part of the CDR3 DNA is TGCAGTGCAAAAGACAGGGTTGCCAAGACG. Its translation: CSAKDRVAKT. The entire CDR3 is CSAKDRVAKTQYF. The V gene is TRBV20-1, the J gene TRBJ2-3; 7 bases fit TRBD1. The read ends 3 residues shy of where the CDR3 ends; the end is completed using the germline J gene. The germline V gene encodes CDR1 DFQATT and CDR2 SNEGSKA (reference sequence). The CDR3 is 13 residues long.

Details on this clone: The read is 3 residues too short to cover the CDR3 end, so that end is filled in from the germline J gene. The chain joins TRBV18 to TRBJ1-4; 10 bases agree with TRBD1. Germline CDR1 KGHSH, CDR2 LQKENI. With 4 bases clipped from V and 5 bases from J, the junction kept 1 base outside the gene matches. This CDR3 has 14 residues. The DNA read from the CDR3 is TGTGCCAGCTCACGACAGGGGGCAAATGAAAAA. It is translated as CASSRQGANEK. The entire CDR3 sequence reads CASSRQGANEKLFF.

Notes on this clone: The read ends 3 residues shy of where the CDR3 ends; the end is completed using the germline J gene. The rearrangement joins TRBV10-2 to TRBJ2-1; D may match TRBD1 or TRBD2 (9 bases each). The V gene's germline CDR1 is WSHSY and CDR2 SAAADI. The CDR3 totals 20 residues. Trimming took 8 bases from V and 0 from J, leaving 29 bases between them. Incomplete CDR3 DNA: TGCGCCAGCCGGACAGGGGCGGGCGGCGGGGGGGCCGGCTCCTACAATGAG. Translated: CASRTGAGGGGAGSYNE. The whole CDR3 protein reads CASRTGAGGGGAGSYNEQFF.

For this clone: Sequencing ends 3 residues short of the CDR3 end; the germline J gene provides the rest. V is TRBV6-2 or TRBV6-3 and J is TRBJ1-5, with 8 positions matching TRBD1. The germline V gene has CDR1 MNHEY and CDR2 SVGEGT. This CDR3 has 16 residues. The V segment lost 6 bases and the J segment 2 bases; nucleotides outside the gene matches: 9. CDR3 sequence reads: CASSRQVTGGNQPQHF. The part of the CDR3 DNA that was read is TGTGCCAGCAGCCGTCAGGTGACAGGGGGCAATCAGCCC.

The CDR3 bases that were read are TGTGCCAGCAGCTTTCAACTAGCGGGAGGGGAAGAGACC. Translation gives CASSFQLAGGEET. The full CDR3 protein is CASSFQLAGGEETQYF. The V and J genes are TRBV5-4 and TRBJ2-5, with 13 bases aligning to TRBD2. The read terminates 3 residues ahead of where the CDR3 ends, so the germline J gene completes it. The junction had 4 bases not matched to a gene; V was cut back by 2 bases and J by 3 bases. The CDR3 extends over 16 amino acids. The germline CDR1 and CDR2 sequences are SGHNT and YYREEE (reference sequence).

In the case of this clone: The read is 3 residues too short to cover the CDR3 end, so that end is filled in from the germline J gene. The chain combines TRBV18 with TRBJ2-7; 7 bases are a match to TRBD1. The CDR3 has 15 amino acids. Germline CDR1 is KGHSH and CDR2 is LQKENI. V was pared by 3 bases and J by 3 bases, with 8 bases of the junction left unmatched. The part of the CDR3 DNA that was read is TGTGCCAGCTCACCGCGGACAGGAACCGACTACGAG. Encoded protein: CASSPRTGTDYE. The whole CDR3 sequence is CASSPRTGTDYEQYF.

In the case of this clone: Read coverage stops 3 residues before the CDR3 terminus; the germline J gene supplies the remainder. V usage is TRBV7-9 and J usage is TRBJ1-2; D remains unclear. This CDR3 contains 12 residues. CDR1 is SEHNR and CDR2 is FQNEAQ in the germline V gene (reference sequence). The CDR3 bases that were read are TGTGCCAGCAGCGCCCAGAGTTACGAC. As protein: CASSAQSYD. In full, the CDR3 is CASSAQSYDYTF.

The sequenced CDR3 bases are TGCGCCAGCAGTGGAGGAGACAGGGGCAATGAG. This encodes CASSGGDRGNE. In full, the CDR3 is CASSGGDRGNEQFF. This chain uses TRBV5-1 with TRBJ2-1, with TRBD1 identical over 8 bases. The missing CDR3 end, 3 residues past where the read stops, is filled in from the germline J gene. CDR3 length: 14 residues. Germline V gene lookup returns CDR1 SGHRS and CDR2 YFSETQ. V dropped 5 bases and J dropped 6; count of bases not matched to a gene: 7. The variable domain in full, completed from reference TRBV5-1 and TRBJ2-1, reads KAGVTQTPRYLIKTRGQQVTLSCSPISGHRSVSWYQQTPGQGLQFLFEYFSETQRNKGNFPGRFSGRQFSNSRSEMNVSTLELGDSALYLCASSGGDRGNEQFFGPGTRLTVL.

Worth noting for this clone: The CDR3 goes on 3 residues after the read ends, and that part is filled in from the germline J gene. The chain has TRBV7-9 and TRBJ1-6; unclear D gene. CDR3 length: 12 residues. The germline V and J ends were trimmed by 2 bases and 10 bases, with 6 bases remaining between them. Germline-derived CDR1 and CDR2 are SEHNR and FQNEAQ (reference sequence). The part of the CDR3 DNA that was read is TGTGCCAGCAGCTTAATGGGCTCACCC. Encoded protein: CASSLMGSP. In full, the CDR3 reads CASSLMGSPLHF.

Note on this clone: The read ends 3 residues early relative to the CDR3; the germline J gene fills the gap. The chain has TRBV18 and TRBJ2-4; the D is unclear. Per germline, CDR1 KGHSH and CDR2 LQKENI. The CDR3 contains 12 residues. The CDR3 region is CASSPASDGQYF. CDR3 DNA, as far as it was read: TGTGCCAGCTCACCAGCCAGTGATGGT. Full variable domain (missing parts from reference TRBV18 and TRBJ2-4): NAGVMQNPRHLVRRRGQEARLRCSPMKGHSHVYWYRQLPEEGLKFMVYLQKENIIDESGMPKERFSAEFPKEGPSILRIQQVVRGDSAAYFCASSPASDGQYFGAGTRLSVL.

CDR3 loop: CAIMDSTYEQYF. The covered CDR3 bases are TGTGCCATCATGGACAGCACCTACGAG. The chain links TRBV10-3 to TRBJ2-7; D might be TRBD1 (6 bases). From the germline J gene comes the end of the CDR3, since the read stops 3 residues before it. CDR1 and CDR2 from the germline V gene are ENHRY and SYGVKD. Trimming pared 7 bases from V and 2 bases from J, leaving 9 bases between. The CDR3 consists of 12 residues.

To note about this clone: The read gets to within 3 residues of the CDR3 end, and the germline J gene fills in the rest. The chain joins TRBV2 to TRBJ2-7; 12 bases align to TRBD1. The CDR3 covers 14 residues. The V gene end was trimmed by 7 bases and the J gene end by 4 bases; junction bases not matched to a gene: 5. CDR1 is SNHLY, CDR2 FYNNEI, per germline. CDR3 bases read: TGTGCCAGCAAAGGGGACAGGGGGCTATACGAG. As protein: CASKGDRGLYE. The whole CDR3 region reads CASKGDRGLYEQYF.

As to this clone: The read ends 3 residues early relative to the CDR3; the germline J gene fills the gap. The chain joins TRBV20-1 to TRBJ2-7, with unresolved D. This CDR3 has 11 amino acids. The V gene lost 5 bases and the J gene lost 3 bases, with 8 bases spanning the gap. Germline CDR1 is DFQATT and CDR2 is SNEGSKA (reference sequence). The CDR3 bases that were read are TGCAGTGCTGAAGGGTACTACGAG. It yields the protein CSAEGYYE. The entire CDR3 protein is CSAEGYYEQYF.

The DNA read from the CDR3 is TGTGCCAGCAGTGAAAGGCAGGTTTATTCCTACGAG. Translating it yields CASSERQVYSYE. The CDR3, in full, reads CASSERQVYSYEQYF. This rearrangement joins TRBV2 to TRBJ2-7; no clear D. The CDR3 extends 3 residues past the end of the read, so its final part is completed from the germline J gene. Germline V gene data show CDR1 as SNHLY and CDR2 as FYNNEI. This CDR3 has 15 residues. Trimming removed 2 bases at V and 1 base at J, with 12 bases between.

Details on this clone: The observed sequence ends 3 residues before the CDR3 terminus, with the missing tail filled in from the germline J gene. The rearrangement links TRBV6-2 or TRBV6-3 to TRBJ1-2; D gene unclear. Germline V gene sequence: CDR1 MNHEY, CDR2 SVGEGT. The CDR3 sequence is 14 residues long. The DNA read from the CDR3 is TGTGCCAGCAGTTTCTTGAGGAACACAGATACC. Translating gives CASSFLRNTDT. In full, the CDR3 reads CASSFLRNTDTYTF.

CDR3 residues: CANGDFDRRNEQFF. The DNA read from the CDR3 is TGTGCCAACGGGGACTTCGATAGGCGTAATGAG. The V and J genes are TRBV7-9 and TRBJ2-1; TRBD2 is a possible D gene (6 bases). Read sequence stops 3 residues before the CDR3 end, and the germline J gene provides the missing end. V was cut by 10 bases and J by 7 bases, with 20 bases left in between. CDR1 SEHNR and CDR2 FQNEAQ come from the germline V gene (reference sequence). This CDR3 contains 14 residues.

Note on this clone: The CDR3 end is not reached by the read, which stops 3 residues before it; the germline J gene fills it in. The chain couples TRBV28 to TRBJ1-5; no clear D. CDR1 MDHEN and CDR2 SYDVKM come from the germline V gene. V was pared by 2 bases and J by 0 bases, with 11 bases between. The CDR3 has 16 residues. CDR3 bases read: TGTGCCAGCAGTTTAATGCAACAGATTAGCAATCAGCCC. This gives the protein CASSLMQQISNQP. The whole CDR3 sequence reads CASSLMQQISNQPQHF. The complete variable domain, with remaining parts taken from reference TRBV28 and TRBJ1-5, reads DVKVTQSSRYLVKRTGEKVFLECVQDMDHENMFWYRQDPGLGLRLIYFSYDVKMKEKGDIPEGYSVSREKKERFSLILESASTNQTSMYLCASSLMQQISNQPQHFGDGTRLSIL.

As concerns this clone: The read stops 3 residues short of the end of the CDR3; the missing end is completed from the germline J gene. V and J are TRBV30 and TRBJ1-2, with TRBD1 matching over 8 bases. The CDR3 sequence is 13 residues long. Germline V CDR1 and CDR2: GTSNPN, SVGIG (reference sequence). The sequenced part of the CDR3 DNA is TGTGCCTGGGGATGGACAGGGTTCGACGAC. Encoded protein: CAWGWTGFDD. The entire CDR3 reads CAWGWTGFDDYTF. Full variable domain (missing parts from reference TRBV30 and TRBJ1-2): SQTIHQWPATLVQPVGSPLSLECTVEGTSNPNLYWYRQAAGRGLQLLFYSVGIGQISSEVPQNLSASRPQDRQFILSSKKLLLSDSGFYLCAWGWTGFDDYTFGSGTRLTVV.

Note on this clone: The read terminates 3 residues before the CDR3 end, so the remaining end is supplied by the germline J gene. The V call is TRBV20-1, the J call TRBJ1-2; no reliable D call. Germline V gene lookup returns CDR1 DFQATT and CDR2 SNEGSKA (reference sequence). The ends were cut back, 1 base at V and 1 base at J, with 13 bases in the middle. The CDR3 length is 15 residues. The chain's CDR3 is CSARALGGLNYGYTF. Incomplete CDR3 DNA: TGCAGTGCTAGAGCCTTAGGAGGGCTTAACTATGGC.

As to this clone: The CDR3 end lies 3 residues beyond the end of the read and is filled in from the germline J gene. The chain couples TRBV20-1 to TRBJ1-1, with D unclear. V gave up 0 bases and J gave up 3 bases, with 14 bases separating them. This CDR3 spans 15 amino acids. Germline assignment: CDR1 DFQATT and CDR2 SNEGSKA (reference sequence). The CDR3 DNA, read in part, is TGCAGTGCTAGAGATGCGGCGGAAGGATACACTGAA. Protein product: CSARDAAEGYTE. The full CDR3 protein reads CSARDAAEGYTEAFF.